This is a list of T cell receptor beta chains from one sample in a study of T cells after yellow fever vaccination. TCRdb itself ran the 5' RACE reads through MiXCR, one entry per CDR3 protein. The sample lists a few hundred thousand distinct CDR3 sequences; over 6.5% were seen once. The material sequenced was CD4+ T cells sorted from PBMCs, taken on the day of the yellow fever booster vaccination. Receptors were obtained from a man between 25 and 39 years old who received the YFV17D yellow fever vaccine. CDR3s include the opening cysteine and the closing phenylalanine or tryptophan. The order of the fields is CDR3 protein, V gene, J gene.

CASSSTGGAGDTQYF	TRBV7-2	TRBJ2-3
CASSPPPALLSYEQYF	TRBV11-2	TRBJ2-7
CASSLDEKLFF	TRBV7-9	TRBJ1-4
CATSVGNIQYF	TRBV6-2/TRBV6-3	TRBJ2-4
CATRPLTSGYTDTQYF	TRBV24-1	TRBJ2-3
CASRPVVGGGANEQFF	TRBV12-3/TRBV12-4	TRBJ2-1
CSARTGLNQPQHF	TRBV20-1	TRBJ1-5
CASSLQNGFEQYF	TRBV7-2	TRBJ2-7
CASSPWQGAATEQYF	TRBV7-8	TRBJ2-7
CSADFAGF	TRBV29-1	TRBJ2-5
CATTESYTDTQYF	TRBV7-2	TRBJ2-3
CASSLDRDTRTSFF	TRBV7-6	TRBJ1-1
CASSNTGQGLGYTF	TRBV21-1	TRBJ1-2
CASSLRQGAGEQYF	TRBV5-1	TRBJ2-7
CATVDRGRNTEAFF	TRBV19	TRBJ1-1
CSARRSWGGSNQPQHF	TRBV20-1	TRBJ1-5
CASSQSRIGGPYNEQFF	TRBV23-1	TRBJ2-1
CASSLGGTGGREQFF	TRBV7-2	TRBJ2-1
CASSLESRSYEQYF	TRBV5-1	TRBJ2-7
CSASNREVWNEQFF	TRBV20-1	TRBJ2-1
CASHSGRHEQYF	TRBV6-5	TRBJ2-7
CATSRDVGAQYF	TRBV15	TRBJ2-5
CASSQEGWGETQYF	TRBV4-3	TRBJ2-5
CATSRGSRGWWETQYF	TRBV15	TRBJ2-5
CASSLSGTDSYEQYF	TRBV18	TRBJ2-7
CASRLLEPGELFF	TRBV12-3/TRBV12-4	TRBJ2-2
CASSKLPGQGNTEAFF	TRBV27	TRBJ1-1
CASKGQGHEQFF	TRBV19	TRBJ2-1
CAAGRSTGELFF	TRBV28	TRBJ2-2
CASTPELGISEQYF	TRBV7-2	TRBJ2-7
CASSFIGSGSGPYGYEQYF	TRBV12-3/TRBV12-4	TRBJ2-7
CASSQATGDNWYEQYF	TRBV7-2	TRBJ2-7
CASSQGGVGRGLNLAGELFF	TRBV3-1	TRBJ2-2
CASRRDSSYEQYF	TRBV12-3/TRBV12-4	TRBJ2-7
CASSSLDGAGNEQFF	TRBV12-3/TRBV12-4	TRBJ2-1
CAISGTTDSGANVLTF	TRBV10-3	TRBJ2-6
CASSLYPGTNEQFF	TRBV5-6	TRBJ2-1
CASSVGVRHAYEQYF	TRBV9	TRBJ2-7
CASSLDLGESEAFF	TRBV5-1	TRBJ1-1